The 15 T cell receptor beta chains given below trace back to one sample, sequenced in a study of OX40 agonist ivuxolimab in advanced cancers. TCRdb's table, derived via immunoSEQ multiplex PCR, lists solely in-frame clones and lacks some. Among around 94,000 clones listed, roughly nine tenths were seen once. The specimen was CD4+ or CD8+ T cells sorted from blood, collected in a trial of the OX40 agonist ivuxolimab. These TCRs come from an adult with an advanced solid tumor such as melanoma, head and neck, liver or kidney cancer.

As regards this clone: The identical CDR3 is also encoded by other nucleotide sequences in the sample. The CDR3 coding sequence is TGTGCCAGCAGCTTACGGGGCGGCACAGATACGCAGTATTTT. It encodes CASSLRGGTDTQYF. V usage is TRBV7-3 and J usage is TRBJ2-3, with D tentatively TRBD1 or TRBD2 (5 bases each). Per germline, CDR1 SGHTA and CDR2 FQGTGA. This CDR3 has 14 amino acids. Trimming pared 2 bases from V and 1 base from J, leaving 7 bases between. The variable domain in full, with the rest retrieved from reference TRBV7-3 and TRBJ2-3, is GAGVSQTPSNKVTEKGKYVELRCDPISGHTALYWYRQSLGQGPEFLIYFQGTGAADDSGLPNDRFFAVRPEGSVSTLKIQRTERGDSAVYLCASSLRGGTDTQYFGPGTRLTVL.

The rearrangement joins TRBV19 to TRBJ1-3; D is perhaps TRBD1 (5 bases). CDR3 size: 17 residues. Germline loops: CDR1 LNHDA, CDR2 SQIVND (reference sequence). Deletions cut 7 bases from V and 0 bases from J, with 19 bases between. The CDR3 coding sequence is TGTGCCAGTATGGGACGGACTTTATACGCCTCTGGAAACACCATATATTTT. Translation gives CASMGRTLYASGNTIYF.

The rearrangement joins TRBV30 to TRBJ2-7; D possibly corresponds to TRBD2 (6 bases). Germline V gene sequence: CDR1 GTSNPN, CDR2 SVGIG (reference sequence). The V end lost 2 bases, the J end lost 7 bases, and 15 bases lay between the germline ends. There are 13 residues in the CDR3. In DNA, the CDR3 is TGTGCCTGGAGTACATCGGGACTCAGGGAGCAGTACTTC. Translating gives CAWSTSGLREQYF.

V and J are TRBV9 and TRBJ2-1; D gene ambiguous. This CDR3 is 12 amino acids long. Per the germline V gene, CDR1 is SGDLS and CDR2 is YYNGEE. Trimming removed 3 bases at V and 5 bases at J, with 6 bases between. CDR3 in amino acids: CASSGSDNEQFF. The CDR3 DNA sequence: TGTGCCAGCAGCGGGTCGGACAATGAGCAGTTCTTC.

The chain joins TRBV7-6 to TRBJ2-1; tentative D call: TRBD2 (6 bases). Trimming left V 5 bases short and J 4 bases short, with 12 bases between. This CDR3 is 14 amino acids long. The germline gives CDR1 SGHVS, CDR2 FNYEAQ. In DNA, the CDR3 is TGTGCCAGCAGCAACGGCGGGGAGTACAATGAGCAGTTCTTC. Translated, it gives CASSNGGEYNEQFF.

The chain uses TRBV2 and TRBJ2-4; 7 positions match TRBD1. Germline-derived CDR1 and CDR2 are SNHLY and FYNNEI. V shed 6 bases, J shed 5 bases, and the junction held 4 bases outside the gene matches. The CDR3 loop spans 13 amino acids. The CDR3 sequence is CASSAGTENIQYF. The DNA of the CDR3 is TGTGCCAGCAGCGCCGGGACAGAAAACATTCAGTACTTC. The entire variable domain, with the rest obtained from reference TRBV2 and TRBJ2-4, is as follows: EPEVTQTPSHQVTQMGQEVILRCVPISNHLYFYWYRQILGQKVEFLVSFYNNEISEKSEIFDDQFSVERPDGSNFTLKIRSTKLEDSAMYFCASSAGTENIQYFGAGTRLSVL.

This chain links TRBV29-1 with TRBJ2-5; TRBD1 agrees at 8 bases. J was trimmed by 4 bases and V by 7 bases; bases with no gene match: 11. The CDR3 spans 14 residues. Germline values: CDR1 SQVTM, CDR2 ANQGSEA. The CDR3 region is CSGIGTGGLETQYF. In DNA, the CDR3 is TGCAGCGGGATCGGGACAGGTGGACTAGAGACCCAGTACTTC.

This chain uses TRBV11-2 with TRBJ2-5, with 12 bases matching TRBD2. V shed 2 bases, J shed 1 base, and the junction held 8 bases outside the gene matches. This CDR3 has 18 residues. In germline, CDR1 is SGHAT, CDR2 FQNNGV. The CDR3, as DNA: TGTGCCAGCAGCTTAAGTAGGACTAGCGGGGCCTTCCAAGAGACCCAGTACTTC. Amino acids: CASSLSRTSGAFQETQYF. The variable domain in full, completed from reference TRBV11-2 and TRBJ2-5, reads EAGVAQSPRYKIIEKRQSVAFWCNPISGHATLYWYQQILGQGPKLLIQFQNNGVVDDSQLPKDRFSAERLKGVDSTLKIQPAKLEDSAVYLCASSLSRTSGAFQETQYFGPGTRLLVL.

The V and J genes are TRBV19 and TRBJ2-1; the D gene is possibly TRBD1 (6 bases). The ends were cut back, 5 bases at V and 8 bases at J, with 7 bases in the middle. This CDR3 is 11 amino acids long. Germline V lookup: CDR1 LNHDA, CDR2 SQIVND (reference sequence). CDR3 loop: CASSPGDEQFF. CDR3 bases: TGTGCCAGTAGTCCAGGGGATGAGCAGTTCTTC.

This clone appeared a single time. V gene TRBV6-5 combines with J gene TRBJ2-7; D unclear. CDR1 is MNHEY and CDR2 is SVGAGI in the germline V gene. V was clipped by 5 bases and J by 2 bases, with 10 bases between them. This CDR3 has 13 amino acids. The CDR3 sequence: CASSQPPTYEQYF. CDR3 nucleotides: TGTGCCAGCAGTCAGCCTCCTACCTACGAGCAGTACTTC.

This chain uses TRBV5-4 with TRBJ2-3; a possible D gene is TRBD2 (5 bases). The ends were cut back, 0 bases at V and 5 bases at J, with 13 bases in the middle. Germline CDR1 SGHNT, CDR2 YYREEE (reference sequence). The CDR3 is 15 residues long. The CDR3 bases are TGTGCCAGCAGCTTGGGGGGAGTTCAGGTAGATACGCAGTATTTT. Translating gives CASSLGGVQVDTQYF.

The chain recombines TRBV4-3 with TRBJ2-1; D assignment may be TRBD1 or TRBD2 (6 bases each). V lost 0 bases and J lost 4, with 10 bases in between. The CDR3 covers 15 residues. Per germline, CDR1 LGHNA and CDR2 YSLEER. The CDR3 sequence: CASSQEGGGYNEQFF. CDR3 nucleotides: TGCGCCAGCAGCCAAGAAGGAGGGGGGTACAATGAGCAGTTCTTC.

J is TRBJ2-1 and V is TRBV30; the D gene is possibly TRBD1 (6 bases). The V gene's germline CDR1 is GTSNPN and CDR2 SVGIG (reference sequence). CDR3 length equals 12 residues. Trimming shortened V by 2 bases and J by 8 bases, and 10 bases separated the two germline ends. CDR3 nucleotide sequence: TGTGCCTGGAGTCAGGGGAGCGATGAGCAGTTCTTC. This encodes CAWSQGSDEQFF.

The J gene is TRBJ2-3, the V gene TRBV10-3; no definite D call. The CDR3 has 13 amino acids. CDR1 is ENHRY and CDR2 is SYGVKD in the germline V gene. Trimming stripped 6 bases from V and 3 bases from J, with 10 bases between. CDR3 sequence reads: CAISASPTDTQYF. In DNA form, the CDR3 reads TGTGCCATCAGCGCGAGCCCGACAGATACGCAGTATTTT.

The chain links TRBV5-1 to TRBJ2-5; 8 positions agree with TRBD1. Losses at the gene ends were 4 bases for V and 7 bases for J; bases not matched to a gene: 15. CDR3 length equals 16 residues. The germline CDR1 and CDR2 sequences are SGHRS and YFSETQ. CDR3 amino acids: CASSGLAGQEFVTQYF. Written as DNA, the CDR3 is TGCGCCAGCAGCGGACTCGCGGGACAGGAATTTGTGACCCAGTACTTC.